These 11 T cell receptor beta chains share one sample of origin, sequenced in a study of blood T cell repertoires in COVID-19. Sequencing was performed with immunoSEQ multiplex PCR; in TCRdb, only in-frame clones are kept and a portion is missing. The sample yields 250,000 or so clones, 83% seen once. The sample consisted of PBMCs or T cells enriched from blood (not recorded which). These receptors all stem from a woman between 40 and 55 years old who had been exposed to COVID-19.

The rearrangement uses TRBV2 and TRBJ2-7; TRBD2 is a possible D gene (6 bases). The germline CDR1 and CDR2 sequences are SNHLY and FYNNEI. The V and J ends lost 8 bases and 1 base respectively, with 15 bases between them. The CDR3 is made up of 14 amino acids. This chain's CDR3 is CASSRDSDSYEQYF. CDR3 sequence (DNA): TGTGCCAGCTCCCGGGACTCCGATTCCTACGAGCAGTACTTC.

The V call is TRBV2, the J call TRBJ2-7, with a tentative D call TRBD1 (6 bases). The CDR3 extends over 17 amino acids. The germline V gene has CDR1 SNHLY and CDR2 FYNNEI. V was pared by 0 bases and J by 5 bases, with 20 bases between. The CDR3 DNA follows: TGTGCCAGCAGTGAAGCCTCGACAGGCCCAGGATCCGACGAGCAGTACTTC. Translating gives CASSEASTGPGSDEQYF. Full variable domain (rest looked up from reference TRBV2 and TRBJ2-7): EPEVTQTPSHQVTQMGQEVILRCVPISNHLYFYWYRQILGQKVEFLVSFYNNEISEKSEIFDDQFSVERPDGSNFTLKIRSTKLEDSAMYFCASSEASTGPGSDEQYFGPGTRLTVT.

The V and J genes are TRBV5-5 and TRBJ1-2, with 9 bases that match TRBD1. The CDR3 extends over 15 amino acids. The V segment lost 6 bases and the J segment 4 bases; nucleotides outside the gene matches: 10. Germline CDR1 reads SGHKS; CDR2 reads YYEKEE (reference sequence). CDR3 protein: CASTRTGESSYGYTF. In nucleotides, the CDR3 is TGTGCCAGCACCAGGACAGGGGAAAGTAGCTATGGCTACACCTTC.

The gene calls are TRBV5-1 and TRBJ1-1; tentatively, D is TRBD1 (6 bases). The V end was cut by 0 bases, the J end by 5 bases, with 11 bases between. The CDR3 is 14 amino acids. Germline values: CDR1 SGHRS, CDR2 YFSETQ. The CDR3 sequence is CASSLETGWTEAFF. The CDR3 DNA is TGCGCCAGCAGCTTGGAAACAGGGTGGACTGAAGCTTTCTTT.

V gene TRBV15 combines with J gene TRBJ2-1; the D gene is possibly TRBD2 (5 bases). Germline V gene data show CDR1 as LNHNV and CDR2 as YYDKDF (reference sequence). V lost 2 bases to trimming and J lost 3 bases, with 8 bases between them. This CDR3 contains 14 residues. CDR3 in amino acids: CATSRSLDYNEQFF. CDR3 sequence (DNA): TGTGCCACCAGCAGATCACTAGACTACAATGAGCAGTTCTTC. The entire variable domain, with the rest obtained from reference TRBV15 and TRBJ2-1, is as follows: DAMVIQNPRYQVTQFGKPVTLSCSQTLNHNVMYWYQQKSSQAPKLLFHYYDKDFNNEADTPDNFQSRRPNTSFCFLDIRSPGLGDTAMYLCATSRSLDYNEQFFGPGTRLTVL.

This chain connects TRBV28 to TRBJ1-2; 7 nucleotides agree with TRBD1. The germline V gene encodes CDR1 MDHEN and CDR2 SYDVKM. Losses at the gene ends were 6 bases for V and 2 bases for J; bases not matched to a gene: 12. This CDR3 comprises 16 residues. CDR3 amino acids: CASRRQGGSSNYGYTF. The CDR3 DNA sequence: TGTGCCAGCAGACGACAGGGTGGGAGTTCAAACTATGGCTACACCTTC.

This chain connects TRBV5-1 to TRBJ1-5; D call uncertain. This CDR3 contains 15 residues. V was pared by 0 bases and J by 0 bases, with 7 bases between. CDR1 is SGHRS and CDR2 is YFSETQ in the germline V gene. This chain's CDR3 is CASSLDGDSNQPQHF. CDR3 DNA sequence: TGCGCCAGCAGCTTGGATGGAGATAGCAATCAGCCCCAGCATTTT.

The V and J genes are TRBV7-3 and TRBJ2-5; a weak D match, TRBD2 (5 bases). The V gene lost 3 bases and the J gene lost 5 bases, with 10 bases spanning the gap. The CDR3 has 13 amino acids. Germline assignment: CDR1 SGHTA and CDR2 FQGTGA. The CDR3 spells CASSFAGAETQYF. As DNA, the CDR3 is TGTGCCAGCAGCTTCGCGGGTGCGGAGACCCAGTACTTC.

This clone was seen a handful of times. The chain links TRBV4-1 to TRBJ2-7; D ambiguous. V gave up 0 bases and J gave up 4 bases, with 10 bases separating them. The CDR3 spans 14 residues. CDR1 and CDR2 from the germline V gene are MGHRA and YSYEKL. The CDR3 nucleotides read TGCGCCAGCAGCCAAGACTTGGCGAGGTACGAGCAGTACTTC. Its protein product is CASSQDLARYEQYF.

In DNA, the CDR3 is TGTGCCAGCAGCTCAAGACACCTTAATTCACCCCTCCACTTT. Its protein is CASSSRHLNSPLHF. The chain couples TRBV11-3 to TRBJ1-6; D not certain. The CDR3 loop spans 14 amino acids. V gave up 4 bases and J gave up 6 bases, with 10 bases separating them. The germline gives CDR1 SGHNT, CDR2 YENEEA.

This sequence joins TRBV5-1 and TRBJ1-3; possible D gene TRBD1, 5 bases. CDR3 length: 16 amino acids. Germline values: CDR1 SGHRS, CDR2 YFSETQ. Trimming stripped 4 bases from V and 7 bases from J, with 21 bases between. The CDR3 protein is CASSPDGFPPGNTIYF. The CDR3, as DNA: TGCGCCAGCAGCCCGGACGGGTTTCCCCCAGGGAACACCATATATTTT.